Listed below are T cell receptor beta chains from one sample, sequenced in a study of beta chain features in type 1 diabetes. Sequenced by immunoSEQ multiplex PCR; TCRdb stores in-frame clones only, minus some. The table includes under 250,000 clones, 12% to 15% detected once. Sequenced material: naive CD4+ T cells from blood. These receptors all come from a woman between 40 and 50 years old in good health. Each CDR3 is given with its conserved first and last residue. The D gene is left open where the match is weak. The listing skips clone size in some rows; elsewhere it reads once, few, many or a size class.

length	V	J	D	size	DNA	CDR3
12	TRBV10-3	TRBJ1-6	.	.	TGTGCCATCAGTGGCGGGAATTCACCCCTCCACTTT	CAISGGNSPLHF
15	TRBV4-3	TRBJ2-1	TRBD1	few	TGCGCCAGCAGCCGGGACAGGGGCTCAGACAGGAAGCAGTTCTTC	CASSRDRGSDRKQFF
15	TRBV19	TRBJ2-2	TRBD1	.	TGTGCCAGTAGTGTATACAGGGGTCTCACCGGGGAGCTGTTTTTT	CASSVYRGLTGELFF
17	TRBV9	TRBJ2-1	.	.	TGTGCCAGCAGCGTAACCCGAAAGCAGACAGGAGACAATGAGCAGTTCTTC	CASSVTRKQTGDNEQFF
13	TRBV2	TRBJ2-7	TRBD2	few	TGTGCCAGCAGTGAACTACTAGCGTACGAGCAGTACTTC	CASSELLAYEQYF
17	TRBV10-3	TRBJ2-5	TRBD1	.	TGTGCCATCAGTGAGTCGAGAAGGGGGCCAGGGGAAGAGACCCAGTACTTC	CAISESRRGPGEETQYF
13	TRBV19	TRBJ1-2	.	.	TGTGCCAGTACCCAGCAAGGGGGCTATGGCTACACCTTC	CASTQQGGYGYTF
12	TRBV5-1	TRBJ2-5	.	.	TGCGCCAGCAGCTATGGAGAAGAGACCCAGTACTTC	CASSYGEETQYF
16	TRBV10-3	TRBJ2-3	.	few	TGTGCCATCAGTGAGTCGGTGAGGCTCGGCACAGATACGCAGTATTTT	CAISESVRLGTDTQYF
13	TRBV4-3	TRBJ2-3	.	many	TGCGCCAGCAGCCAACGGGACACAGATACGCAGTATTTT	CASSQRDTDTQYF
15	TRBV6-1	TRBJ1-1	.	.	TGTGCCAGCAGTGAAGGATCCCCCAGGTACACTGAAGCTTTCTTT	CASSEGSPRYTEAFF
17	TRBV1	TRBJ2-3	.	.	TGCACCAGCAGCCAAGCGAGTGGACCGGGGGGGGTAGATACGCAGTATTTT	CTSSQASGPGGVDTQYF
16	TRBV4-1	TRBJ2-1	TRBD2	.	TGCGCCAGCAGCCAACCTGGACTAGCGGGGGGGCCTGAGCAGTTCTTC	CASSQPGLAGGPEQFF
18	TRBV5-1	TRBJ2-1	TRBD2	few	TGCGCCAGCAGCTTGCCGCGTAGCGGGGGTAGCTCCTACAATGAGCAGTTCTTC	CASSLPRSGGSSYNEQFF
13	TRBV5-1	TRBJ1-2	.	.	TGCGCCAGCAGCCGAGACAGCAACTATGGCTACACCTTC	CASSRDSNYGYTF
15	TRBV7-2	TRBJ2-5	TRBD2	few	TGTGCCAGCAGCTTCGGCGGGGGGGCCCGGGAGACCCAGTACTTC	CASSFGGGARETQYF
13	TRBV19	TRBJ1-6	.	.	TGTGCCAGTAGTAGTCTCCGGAATTCACCCCTCCACTTT	CASSSLRNSPLHF
17	TRBV18	TRBJ2-7	TRBD1	.	TGTGCCAGCTCCCCTATTTTCGGGACAGGGCACTCCTACGAGCAGTACTTC	CASSPIFGTGHSYEQYF
19	TRBV7-9	TRBJ2-3	TRBD2	few	TGTGCCAGCAGTGTACGCCCACGGACTAGCGGGGGCGGGGGAGATACGCAGTATTTT	CASSVRPRTSGGGGDTQYF
16	TRBV23-1	TRBJ1-2	.	.	TGCGCCAGCAGTCCCCGGTCCCAGGGAAGTCGCTATGGCTACACCTTC	CASSPRSQGSRYGYTF
16	TRBV10-1	TRBJ2-7	TRBD2	few	TGCGCCAGCAGTGGCTTTAAGCGGGGGTCCCGCTACGAGCAGTACTTC	CASSGFKRGSRYEQYF
14	TRBV6-5	TRBJ2-7	.	.	TGTGCCAGCAGTATGACAGCCAGTTCCTACGAGCAGTACTTC	CASSMTASSYEQYF
13	TRBV5-1	TRBJ2-1	.	few	TGCGCCAGCAGCTTCGTCCCGTACAATGAGCAGTTCTTC	CASSFVPYNEQFF
13	TRBV2	TRBJ2-3	.	few	TGTGCCAGCAGTGAAATTCTAGAGGATACGCAGTATTTT	CASSEILEDTQYF
14	TRBV10-3	TRBJ1-5	.	.	TGTGCCATCAGCAGACAGGAGGAGGTCGGGCCCCAGCATTTT	CAISRQEEVGPQHF
16	TRBV7-2	TRBJ1-2	.	few	TGTGCCAGCGGATCGCAAATGGCAGGGGCGTACTATGGCTACACCTTC	CASGSQMAGAYYGYTF
14	TRBV19	TRBJ2-5	.	.	TGTGCCAGTAGTATATCCCTGTACCAAGAGACCCAGTACTTC	CASSISLYQETQYF
17	TRBV25-1	TRBJ1-3	.	few	TGTGCCAGCAGTGAATTAGGATCAGGGCTTGCTGGAAACACCATATATTTT	CASSELGSGLAGNTIYF